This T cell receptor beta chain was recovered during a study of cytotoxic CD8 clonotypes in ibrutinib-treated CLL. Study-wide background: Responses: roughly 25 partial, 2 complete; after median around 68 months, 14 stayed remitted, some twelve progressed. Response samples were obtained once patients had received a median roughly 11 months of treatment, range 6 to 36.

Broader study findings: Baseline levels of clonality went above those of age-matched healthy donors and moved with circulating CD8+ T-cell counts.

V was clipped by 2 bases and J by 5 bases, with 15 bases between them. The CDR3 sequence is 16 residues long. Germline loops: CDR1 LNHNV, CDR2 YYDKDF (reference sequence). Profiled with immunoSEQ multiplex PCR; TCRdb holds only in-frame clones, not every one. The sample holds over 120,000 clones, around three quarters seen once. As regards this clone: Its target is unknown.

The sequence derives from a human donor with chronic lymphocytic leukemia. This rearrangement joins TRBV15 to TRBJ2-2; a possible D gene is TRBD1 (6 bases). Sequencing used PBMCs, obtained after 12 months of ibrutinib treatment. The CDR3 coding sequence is TGTGCCACCAGCAGACCAGTGGCAAGGGGGACCGGGGAGCTGTTTTTT. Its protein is CATSRPVARGTGELFF. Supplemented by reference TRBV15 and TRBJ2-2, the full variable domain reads DAMVIQNPRYQVTQFGKPVTLSCSQTLNHNVMYWYQQKSSQAPKLLFHYYDKDFNNEADTPDNFQSRRPNTSFCFLDIRSPGLGDTAMYLCATSRPVARGTGELFFGEGSRLTVL.